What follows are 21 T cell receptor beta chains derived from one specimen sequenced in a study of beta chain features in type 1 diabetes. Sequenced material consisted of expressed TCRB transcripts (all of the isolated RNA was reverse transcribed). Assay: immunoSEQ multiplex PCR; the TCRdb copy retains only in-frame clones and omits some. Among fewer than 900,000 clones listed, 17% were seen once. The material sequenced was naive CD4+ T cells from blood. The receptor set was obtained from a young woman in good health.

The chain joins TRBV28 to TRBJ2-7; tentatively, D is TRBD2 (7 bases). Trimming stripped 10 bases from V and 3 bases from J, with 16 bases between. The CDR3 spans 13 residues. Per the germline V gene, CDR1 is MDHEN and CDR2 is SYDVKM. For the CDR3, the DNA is TGTGCCACCCAACAGGGAGGGTACTACGAGCAGTACTTC. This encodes CATQQGGYYEQYF.

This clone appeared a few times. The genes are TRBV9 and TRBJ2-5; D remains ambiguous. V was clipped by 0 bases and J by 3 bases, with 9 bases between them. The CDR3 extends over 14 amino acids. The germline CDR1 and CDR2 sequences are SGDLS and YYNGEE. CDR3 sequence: CASSVALKEETQYF. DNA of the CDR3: TGTGCCAGCAGCGTAGCGTTGAAGGAAGAGACCCAGTACTTC.

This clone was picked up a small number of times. CDR3 sequence (DNA): TGTGCCAGCAGCCTAAGCTCCTACGAGCAGTACTTC. It codes for CASSLSSYEQYF. The genes are TRBV6-6 and TRBJ2-7; no reliable D call. In germline, CDR1 is MNHNY, CDR2 SVGAGI (reference sequence). Trimming stripped 6 bases from V and 0 bases from J, with 6 bases between. CDR3 size: 12 residues.

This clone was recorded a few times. Here the CDR3 reads CASSVFWRGGETQYF. Here the CDR3 DNA reads TGTGCCAGCAGCGTATTCTGGCGGGGTGGAGAGACCCAGTACTTC. The genes are TRBV9 and TRBJ2-5, with TRBD2 as a possible D gene (6 bases). The length of the CDR3 is 15 residues. V lost 1 base to trimming and J lost 4 bases, with 14 bases between them. The germline gives CDR1 SGDLS, CDR2 YYNGEE.

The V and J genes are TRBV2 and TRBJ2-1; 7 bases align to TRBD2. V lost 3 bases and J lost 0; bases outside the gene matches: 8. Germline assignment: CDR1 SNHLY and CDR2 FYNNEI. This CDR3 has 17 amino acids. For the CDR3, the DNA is TGTGCCAGCAGTGAGGGAGGGCCACGGAGCTCCTACAATGAGCAGTTCTTC. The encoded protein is CASSEGGPRSSYNEQFF. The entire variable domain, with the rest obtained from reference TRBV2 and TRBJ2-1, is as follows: EPEVTQTPSHQVTQMGQEVILRCVPISNHLYFYWYRQILGQKVEFLVSFYNNEISEKSEIFDDQFSVERPDGSNFTLKIRSTKLEDSAMYFCASSEGGPRSSYNEQFFGPGTRLTVL.

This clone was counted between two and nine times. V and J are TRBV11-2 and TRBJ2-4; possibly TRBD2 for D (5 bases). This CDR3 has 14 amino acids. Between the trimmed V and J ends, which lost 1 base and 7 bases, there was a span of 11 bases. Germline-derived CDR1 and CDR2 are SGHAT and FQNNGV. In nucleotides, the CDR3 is TGTGCCAGCAGCTTAGTGTCTGGGGAGAACATTCAGTACTTC. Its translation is CASSLVSGENIQYF.

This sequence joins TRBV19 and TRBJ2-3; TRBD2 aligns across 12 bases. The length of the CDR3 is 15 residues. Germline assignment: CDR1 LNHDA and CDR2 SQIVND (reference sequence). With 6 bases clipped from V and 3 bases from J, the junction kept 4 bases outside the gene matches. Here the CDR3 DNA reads TGTGCCAGTAGACTAGCGGGAGGCTCGACAGATACGCAGTATTTT. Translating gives CASRLAGGSTDTQYF. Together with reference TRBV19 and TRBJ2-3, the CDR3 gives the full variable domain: DGGITQSPKYLFRKEGQNVTLSCEQNLNHDAMYWYRQDPGQGLRLIYYSQIVNDFQKGDIAEGYSVSREKKESFPLTVTSAQKNPTAFYLCASRLAGGSTDTQYFGPGTRLTVL.

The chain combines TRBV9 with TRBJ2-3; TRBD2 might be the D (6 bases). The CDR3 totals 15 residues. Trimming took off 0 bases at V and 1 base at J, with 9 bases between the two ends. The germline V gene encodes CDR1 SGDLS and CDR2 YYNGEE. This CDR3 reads CASSVGGIGTDTQYF. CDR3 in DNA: TGTGCCAGCAGCGTAGGCGGGATTGGCACAGATACGCAGTATTTT.

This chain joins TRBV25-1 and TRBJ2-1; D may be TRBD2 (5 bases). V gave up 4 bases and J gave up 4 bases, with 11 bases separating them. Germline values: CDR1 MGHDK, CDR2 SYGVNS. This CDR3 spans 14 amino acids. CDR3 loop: CASSAPGSYNEQFF. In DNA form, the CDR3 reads TGTGCCAGCAGTGCACCGGGATCATACAATGAGCAGTTCTTC.

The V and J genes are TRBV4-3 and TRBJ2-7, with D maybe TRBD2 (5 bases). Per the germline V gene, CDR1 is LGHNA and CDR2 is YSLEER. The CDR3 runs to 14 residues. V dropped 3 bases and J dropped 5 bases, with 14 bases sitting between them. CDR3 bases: TGCGCCAGCAGCCAGAGTCTAGCTATGAACGAGCAGTACTTC. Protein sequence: CASSQSLAMNEQYF.

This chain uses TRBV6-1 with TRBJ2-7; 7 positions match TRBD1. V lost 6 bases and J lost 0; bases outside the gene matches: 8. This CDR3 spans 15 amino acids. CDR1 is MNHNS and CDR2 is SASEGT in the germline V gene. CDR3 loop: CASRTRDSNSYEQYF. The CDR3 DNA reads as TGTGCCAGCAGGACCCGGGACAGCAACTCCTACGAGCAGTACTTC.

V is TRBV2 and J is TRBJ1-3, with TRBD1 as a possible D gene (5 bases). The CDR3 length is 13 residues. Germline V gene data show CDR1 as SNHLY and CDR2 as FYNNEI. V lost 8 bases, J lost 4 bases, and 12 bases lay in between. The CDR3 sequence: CASAWGPGNTIYF. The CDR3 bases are TGTGCCAGCGCCTGGGGACCGGGAAACACCATATATTTT.

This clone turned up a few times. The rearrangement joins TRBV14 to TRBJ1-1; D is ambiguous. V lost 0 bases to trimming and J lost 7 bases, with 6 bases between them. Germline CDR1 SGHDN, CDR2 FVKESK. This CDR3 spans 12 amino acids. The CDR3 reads CASSQDRFEAFF. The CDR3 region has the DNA TGTGCCAGCAGCCAAGATCGATTTGAAGCTTTCTTT.

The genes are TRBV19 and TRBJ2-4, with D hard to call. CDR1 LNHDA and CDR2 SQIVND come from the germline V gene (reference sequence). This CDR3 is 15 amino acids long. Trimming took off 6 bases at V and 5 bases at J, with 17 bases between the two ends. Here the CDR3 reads CASRDQPRSENIQYF. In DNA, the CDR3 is TGTGCCAGTAGAGATCAGCCTCGCTCGGAAAACATTCAGTACTTC.

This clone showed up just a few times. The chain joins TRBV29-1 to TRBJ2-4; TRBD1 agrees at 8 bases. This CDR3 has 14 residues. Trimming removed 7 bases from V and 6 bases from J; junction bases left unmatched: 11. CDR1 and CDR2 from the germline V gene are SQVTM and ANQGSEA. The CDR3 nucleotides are TGCAGCGCCCAACACGGCGGGACAGGAAACATTCAGTACTTC. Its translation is CSAQHGGTGNIQYF.

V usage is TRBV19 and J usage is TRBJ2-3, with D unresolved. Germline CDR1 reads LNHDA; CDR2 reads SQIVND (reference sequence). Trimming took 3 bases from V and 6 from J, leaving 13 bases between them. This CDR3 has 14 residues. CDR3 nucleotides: TGTGCCAGTAGTATGGGTGGCTCCTCCGATACGCAGTATTTT. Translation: CASSMGGSSDTQYF.

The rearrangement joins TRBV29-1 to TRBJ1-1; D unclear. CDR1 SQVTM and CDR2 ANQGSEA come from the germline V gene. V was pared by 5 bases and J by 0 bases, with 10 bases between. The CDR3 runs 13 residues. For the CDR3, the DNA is TGCAGCGTTTCTAGGTCGATGAACACTGAAGCTTTCTTT. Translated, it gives CSVSRSMNTEAFF.

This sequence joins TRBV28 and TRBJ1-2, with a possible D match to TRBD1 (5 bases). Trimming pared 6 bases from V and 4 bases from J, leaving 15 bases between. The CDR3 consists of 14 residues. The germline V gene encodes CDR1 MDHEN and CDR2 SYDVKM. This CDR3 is CASSSLYRPYGYTF. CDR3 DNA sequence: TGTGCCAGCAGCTCCCTATACAGGCCCTATGGCTACACCTTC.

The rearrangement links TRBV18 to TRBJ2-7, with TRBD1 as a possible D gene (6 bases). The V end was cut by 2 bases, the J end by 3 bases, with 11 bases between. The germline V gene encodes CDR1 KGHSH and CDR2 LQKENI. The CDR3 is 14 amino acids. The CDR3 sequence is CASSPRDNSYEQYF. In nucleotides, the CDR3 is TGTGCCAGCTCACCAAGGGACAACAGCTACGAGCAGTACTTC.

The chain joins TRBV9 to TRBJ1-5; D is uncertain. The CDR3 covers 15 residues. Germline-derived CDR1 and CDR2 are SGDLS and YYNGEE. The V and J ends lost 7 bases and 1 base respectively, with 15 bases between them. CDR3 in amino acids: CASSSGSGSNQPQHF. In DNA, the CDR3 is TGTGCCAGCTCTAGCGGGAGCGGGAGCAATCAGCCCCAGCATTTT. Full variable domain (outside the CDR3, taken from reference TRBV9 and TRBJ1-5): DSGVTQTPKHLITATGQRVTLRCSPRSGDLSVYWYQQSLDQGLQFLIQYYNGEERAKGNILERFSAQQFPDLHSELNLSSLELGDSALYFCASSSGSGSNQPQHFGDGTRLSIL.

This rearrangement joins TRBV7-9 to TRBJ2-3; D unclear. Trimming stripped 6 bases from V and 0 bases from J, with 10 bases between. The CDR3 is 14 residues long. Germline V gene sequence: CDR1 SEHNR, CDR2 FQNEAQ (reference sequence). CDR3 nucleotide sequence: TGTGCCAGCAGATTTGACGGGAGCACAGATACGCAGTATTTT. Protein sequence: CASRFDGSTDTQYF.